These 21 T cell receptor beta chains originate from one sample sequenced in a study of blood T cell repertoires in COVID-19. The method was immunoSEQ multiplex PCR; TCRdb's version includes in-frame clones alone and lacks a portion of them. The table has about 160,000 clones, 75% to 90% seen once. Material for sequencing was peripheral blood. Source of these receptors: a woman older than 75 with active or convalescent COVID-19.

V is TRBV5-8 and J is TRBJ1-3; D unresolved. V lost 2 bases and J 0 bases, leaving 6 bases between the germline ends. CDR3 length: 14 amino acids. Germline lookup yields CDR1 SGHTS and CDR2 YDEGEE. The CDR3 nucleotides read TGTGCCAGCAGCTTTGGTAGCTCTGGAAACACCATATATTTT. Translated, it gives CASSFGSSGNTIYF.

The CDR3 nucleotides read TGTGCCTGGCTCCGGGACAGGGGGAGGGTTGGTGGCTACACCTTC. Protein product: CAWLRDRGRVGGYTF. The chain carries TRBV30 and TRBJ1-2; 11 nucleotides match TRBD1. The CDR3 covers 15 residues. The junction had 12 bases not matched to a gene; V was cut back by 5 bases and J by 7 bases. Germline loops: CDR1 GTSNPN, CDR2 SVGIG (reference sequence).

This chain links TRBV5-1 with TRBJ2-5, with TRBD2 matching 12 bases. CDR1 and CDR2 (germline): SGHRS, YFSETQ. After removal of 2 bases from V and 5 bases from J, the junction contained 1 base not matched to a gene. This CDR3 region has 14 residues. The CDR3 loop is CASSLGLAGETQYF. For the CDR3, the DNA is TGCGCCAGCAGCTTAGGACTAGCGGGGGAGACCCAGTACTTC.

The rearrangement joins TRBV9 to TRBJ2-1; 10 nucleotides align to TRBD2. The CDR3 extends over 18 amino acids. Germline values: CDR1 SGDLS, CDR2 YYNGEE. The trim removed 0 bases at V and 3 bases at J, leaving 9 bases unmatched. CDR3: CASSVGPGSGGDYNEQFF. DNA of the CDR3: TGTGCCAGCAGCGTAGGACCAGGAAGCGGGGGGGACTACAATGAGCAGTTCTTC.

CDR3 sequence: CASKEFSSYEQYF. The CDR3 DNA reads as TGTGCCAGCAAGGAGTTCAGCTCCTACGAGCAGTACTTC. V and J are TRBV27 and TRBJ2-7; D gene ambiguous. The CDR3 extends over 13 amino acids. Germline CDR1 MNHEY, CDR2 SMNVEV (reference sequence). With 7 bases removed from V and 0 bases from J, the gap between germline ends came to 10 bases.

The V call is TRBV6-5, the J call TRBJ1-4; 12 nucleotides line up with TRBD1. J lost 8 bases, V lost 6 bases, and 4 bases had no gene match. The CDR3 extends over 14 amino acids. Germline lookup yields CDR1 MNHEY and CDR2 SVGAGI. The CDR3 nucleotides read TGTGCCAGCAGGGGACAGGGGGCGGGGGAAAAACTGTTTTTT. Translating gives CASRGQGAGEKLFF.

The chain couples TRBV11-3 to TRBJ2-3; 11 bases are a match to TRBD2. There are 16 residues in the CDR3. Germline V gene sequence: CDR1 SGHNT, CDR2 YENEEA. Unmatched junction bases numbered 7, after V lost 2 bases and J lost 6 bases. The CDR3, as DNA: TGTGCCAGCAGCTTACATAGCGGGGGGGCCAAGGATACGCAGTATTTT. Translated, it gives CASSLHSGGAKDTQYF. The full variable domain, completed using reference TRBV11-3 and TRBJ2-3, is EAGVVQSPRYKIIEKKQPVAFWCNPISGHNTLYWYLQNLGQGPELLIRYENEEAVDDSQLPKDRFSAERLKGVDSTLKIQPAELGDSAVYLCASSLHSGGAKDTQYFGPGTRLTVL.

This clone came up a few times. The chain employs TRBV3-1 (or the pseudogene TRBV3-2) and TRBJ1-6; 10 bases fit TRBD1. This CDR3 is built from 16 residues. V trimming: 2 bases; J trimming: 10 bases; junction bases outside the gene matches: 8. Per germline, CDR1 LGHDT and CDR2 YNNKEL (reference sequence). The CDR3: CASSQPGTGVLSPLHF. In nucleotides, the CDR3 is TGTGCCAGCAGCCAACCCGGGACAGGGGTTTTGTCACCCCTCCACTTT.

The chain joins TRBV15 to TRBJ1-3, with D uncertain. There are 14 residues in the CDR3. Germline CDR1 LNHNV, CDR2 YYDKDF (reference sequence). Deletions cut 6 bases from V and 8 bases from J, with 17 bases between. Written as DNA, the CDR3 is TGTGCCACCAGGCGAATGGCGGGGTGGGACACCATATATTTT. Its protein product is CATRRMAGWDTIYF. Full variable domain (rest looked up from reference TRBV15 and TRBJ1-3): DAMVIQNPRYQVTQFGKPVTLSCSQTLNHNVMYWYQQKSSQAPKLLFHYYDKDFNNEADTPDNFQSRRPNTSFCFLDIRSPGLGDTAMYLCATRRMAGWDTIYFGEGSWLTVV.

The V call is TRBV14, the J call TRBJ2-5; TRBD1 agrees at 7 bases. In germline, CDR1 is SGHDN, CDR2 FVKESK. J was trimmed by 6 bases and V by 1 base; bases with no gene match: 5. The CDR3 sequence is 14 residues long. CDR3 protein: CASSQGQGPKTQYF. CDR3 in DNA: TGTGCCAGCAGCCAAGGACAGGGTCCCAAGACCCAGTACTTC.

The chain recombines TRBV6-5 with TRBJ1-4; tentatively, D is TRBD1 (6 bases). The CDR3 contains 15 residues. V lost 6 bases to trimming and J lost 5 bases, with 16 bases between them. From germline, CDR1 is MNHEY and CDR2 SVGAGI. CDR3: CASRTTDRLNEKLFF. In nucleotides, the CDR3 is TGTGCCAGCAGGACTACGGACAGATTAAATGAAAAACTGTTTTTT.

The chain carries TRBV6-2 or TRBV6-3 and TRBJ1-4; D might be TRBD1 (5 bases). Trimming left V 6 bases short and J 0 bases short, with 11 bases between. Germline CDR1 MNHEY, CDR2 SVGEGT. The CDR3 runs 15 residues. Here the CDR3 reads CASSRTGATNEKLFF. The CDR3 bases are TGTGCCAGCAGCCGTACGGGGGCAACTAATGAAAAACTGTTTTTT.

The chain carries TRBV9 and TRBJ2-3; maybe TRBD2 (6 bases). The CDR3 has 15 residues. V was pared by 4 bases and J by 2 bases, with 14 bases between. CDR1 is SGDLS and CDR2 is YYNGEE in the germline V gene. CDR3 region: CASSTSGLLTDTQYF. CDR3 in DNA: TGTGCCAGCAGCACCTCGGGACTCCTCACAGATACGCAGTATTTT.

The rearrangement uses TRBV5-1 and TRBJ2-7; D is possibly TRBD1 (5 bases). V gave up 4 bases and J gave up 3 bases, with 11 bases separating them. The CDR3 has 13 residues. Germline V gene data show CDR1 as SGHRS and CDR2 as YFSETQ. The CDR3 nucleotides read TGCGCCAGCAGCCTACCGACAGTCTACGAGCAGTACTTC. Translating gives CASSLPTVYEQYF. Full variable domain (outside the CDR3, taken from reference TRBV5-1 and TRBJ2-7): KAGVTQTPRYLIKTRGQQVTLSCSPISGHRSVSWYQQTPGQGLQFLFEYFSETQRNKGNFPGRFSGRQFSNSRSEMNVSTLELGDSALYLCASSLPTVYEQYFGPGTRLTVT.

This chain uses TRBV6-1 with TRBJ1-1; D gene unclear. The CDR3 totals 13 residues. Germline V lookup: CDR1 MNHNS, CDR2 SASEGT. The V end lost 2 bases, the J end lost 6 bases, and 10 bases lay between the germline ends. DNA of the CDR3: TGTGCCAGCAGTGAACTCCGGCGGGCTGAAGCTTTCTTT. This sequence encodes CASSELRRAEAFF.

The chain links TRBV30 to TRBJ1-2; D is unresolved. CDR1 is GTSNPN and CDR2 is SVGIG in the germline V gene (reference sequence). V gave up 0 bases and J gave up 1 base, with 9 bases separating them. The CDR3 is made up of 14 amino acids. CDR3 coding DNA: TGTGCCTGGAGTGTACGACTGAATAACTATGGCTACACCTTC. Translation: CAWSVRLNNYGYTF.

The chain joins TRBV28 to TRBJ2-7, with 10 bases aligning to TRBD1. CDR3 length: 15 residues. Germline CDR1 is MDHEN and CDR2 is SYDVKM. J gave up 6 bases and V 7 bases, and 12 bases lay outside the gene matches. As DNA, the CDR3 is TGTGCCAGCACCCCCGCCGGGACAGGGGATCGCGAGCAGTACTTC. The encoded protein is CASTPAGTGDREQYF.

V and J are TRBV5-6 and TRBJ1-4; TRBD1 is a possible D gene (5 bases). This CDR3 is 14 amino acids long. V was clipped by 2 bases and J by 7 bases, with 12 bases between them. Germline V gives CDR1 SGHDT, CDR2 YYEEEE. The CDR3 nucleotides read TGTGCCAGCAGCTTTCAGGGTGGCGGTGAAAAACTGTTTTTT. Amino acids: CASSFQGGGEKLFF. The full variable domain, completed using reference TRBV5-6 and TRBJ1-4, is DAGVTQSPTHLIKTRGQQVTLRCSPKSGHDTVSWYQQALGQGPQFIFQYYEEEERQRGNFPDRFSGHQFPNYSSELNVNALLLGDSALYLCASSFQGGGEKLFFGSGTQLSVL.

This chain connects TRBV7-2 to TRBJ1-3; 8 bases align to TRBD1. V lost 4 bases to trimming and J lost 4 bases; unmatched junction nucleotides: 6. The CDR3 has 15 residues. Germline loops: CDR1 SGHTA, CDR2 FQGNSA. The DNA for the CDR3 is TGTGCCAGCAGCTACGGACAGGGAAAAGGAAACACCATATATTTT. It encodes CASSYGQGKGNTIYF.

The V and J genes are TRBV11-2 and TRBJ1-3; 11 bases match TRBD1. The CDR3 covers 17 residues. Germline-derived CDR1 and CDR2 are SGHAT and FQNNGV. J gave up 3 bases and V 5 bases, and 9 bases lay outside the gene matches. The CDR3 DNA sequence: TGTGCCAGCAGCGTCTTACCGGGACAGGGGGTTGGAAACACCATATATTTT. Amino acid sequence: CASSVLPGQGVGNTIYF.

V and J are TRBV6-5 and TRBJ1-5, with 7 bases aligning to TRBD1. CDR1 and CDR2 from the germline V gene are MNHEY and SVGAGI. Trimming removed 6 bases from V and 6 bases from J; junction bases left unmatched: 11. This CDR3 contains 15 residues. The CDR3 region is CASRPTKGAAQPQHF. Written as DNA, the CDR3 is TGTGCCAGCAGACCCACCAAGGGGGCCGCTCAGCCCCAGCATTTT.